These 9 T cell receptor beta chains were all obtained from the same sample, sequenced in a study of blood T cell repertoires in COVID-19. Assay used: immunoSEQ multiplex PCR; TCRdb lists only in-frame clones, some missing. The sample carries roughly 100,000 clones, 85% to 90% recorded once. Sequences were obtained from peripheral blood. The receptors originated from a man between 50 and 59 years old with acute or convalescent COVID-19.

The gene calls are TRBV30 and TRBJ1-5; D gene unclear. Germline-derived CDR1 and CDR2 are GTSNPN and SVGIG (reference sequence). V lost 0 bases and J 7 bases, leaving 16 bases between the germline ends. The CDR3 extends over 15 amino acids. The CDR3 DNA sequence: TGTGCCTGGAGTGTAGGCAGGTCAGTACGCCAGCCCCAGCATTTT. It translates to CAWSVGRSVRQPQHF. Using reference TRBV30 and TRBJ1-5 for the parts outside the CDR3, the full variable domain is SQTIHQWPATLVQPVGSPLSLECTVEGTSNPNLYWYRQAAGRGLQLLFYSVGIGQISSEVPQNLSASRPQDRQFILSSKKLLLSDSGFYLCAWSVGRSVRQPQHFGDGTRLSIL.

V usage is TRBV3-1 (or the pseudogene TRBV3-2) and J usage is TRBJ2-4, with 8 bases matching TRBD1. The CDR3 consists of 18 residues. Germline CDR1 reads LGHDT; CDR2 reads YNNKEL (reference sequence). V shed 0 bases and J 8 bases; nucleotides not matched to a gene: 15. CDR3 loop: CASSQDRRRRQGSDIQYF. CDR3 nucleotide sequence: TGTGCCAGCAGCCAAGATAGGAGGCGACGACAGGGGTCGGACATTCAGTACTTC.

This clone was recorded a few times. V usage is TRBV2 and J usage is TRBJ2-5; 11 bases fit TRBD2. Germline-derived CDR1 and CDR2 are SNHLY and FYNNEI. V was clipped by 7 bases and J by 4 bases; unmatched bases: 5. This CDR3 comprises 14 residues. CDR3 DNA sequence: TGTGCCAGCACCCGCGGACTAGCGGGAGAGACCCAGTACTTC. It is translated as CASTRGLAGETQYF.

The chain is built from TRBV5-6 and TRBJ2-1; TRBD2 aligns across 11 bases. V gave up 3 bases and J gave up 7 bases; unmatched junction bases: 6. Per the germline V gene, CDR1 is SGHDT and CDR2 is YYEEEE. The CDR3 is 15 residues long. CDR3 region: CASSSTSGGENEQFF. CDR3 sequence (DNA): TGTGCCAGCAGCTCCACTAGCGGGGGAGAGAATGAGCAGTTCTTC.

The CDR3 here is CASAYSGSSYEQYF. The CDR3 coding sequence is TGTGCTAGTGCTTATAGCGGGAGCTCCTACGAGCAGTACTTC. V usage is TRBV12-5 and J usage is TRBJ2-7; TRBD2 matches at 9 bases. CDR1 and CDR2 (germline): LGHNT, FRNRAP. The CDR3 totals 14 residues. V gave up 7 bases and J gave up 0 bases; unmatched junction bases: 4. Together with reference TRBV12-5 and TRBJ2-7, the CDR3 gives the full variable domain: DARVTQTPRHKVTEMGQEVTMRCQPILGHNTVFWYRQTMMQGLELLAYFRNRAPLDDSGMPKDRFSAEMPDATLATLKIQPSEPRDSAVYFCASAYSGSSYEQYFGPGTRLTVT.

J is TRBJ2-3 and V is TRBV28; a possible D gene is TRBD1 (6 bases). Germline lookup yields CDR1 MDHEN and CDR2 SYDVKM. The V and J ends lost 3 bases and 1 base respectively, with 14 bases between them. The CDR3 length is 16 residues. The DNA for the CDR3 is TGTGCCAGCAGTTTCCCGGGACAAGGACGCACAGATACGCAGTATTTT. Its translation is CASSFPGQGRTDTQYF.

This rearrangement joins TRBV18 to TRBJ1-2; D is perhaps TRBD1 (5 bases). From germline, CDR1 is KGHSH and CDR2 LQKENI. CDR3 length: 14 amino acids. V lost 2 bases to trimming and J lost 1 base, with 8 bases between them. The CDR3 nucleotides read TGTGCCAGCTCACCAGCGGGGGGTAACTATGGCTACACCTTC. Translation gives CASSPAGGNYGYTF.

V usage is TRBV2 and J usage is TRBJ1-3; TRBD1 agrees at 7 bases. The length of the CDR3 is 15 residues. Germline V CDR1 and CDR2: SNHLY, FYNNEI. The V segment lost 5 bases and the J segment 0 bases; nucleotides outside the gene matches: 4. This CDR3 is CASSPGQFSGNTIYF. As DNA, the CDR3 is TGTGCCAGCAGTCCGGGACAGTTCTCTGGAAACACCATATATTTT.

This clone was recorded once. The gene calls are TRBV24-1 and TRBJ2-2; 10 nucleotides agree with TRBD2. CDR1 and CDR2 (germline): KGHDR, SFDVKD. Unmatched junction bases numbered 2, after V lost 1 base and J lost 1 base. This CDR3 spans 17 amino acids. CDR3 sequence reads: CATSDFRLAGNTGELFF. CDR3 in DNA: TGTGCCACCAGTGATTTTAGACTAGCGGGGAACACCGGGGAGCTGTTTTTT.